Below, 2 T cell receptor beta chains from the same sample are listed, as sequenced in a study of blood T cells in healthy people across ages (dated by TCRdb to about 2015). Libraries came from 5' RACE. Sequencing used an Illumina HiSeq 2500. A second roughly 6 to 11 cycle PCR used a sample-barcoded 5' primer and a J-beta primer mix. The raw public reads went through TCRdb reprocessing: fastp at Q25, MiXCR clone calling, in-frame beta chains kept. Duplicate CDR3 protein sequences are folded into a single record with the most common DNA and genes. The sample table records 1.5 million to 2 million distinct CDR3 sequences; 40% to 55% of these occur just once. Roughly 2% of the sample lies in the top ten. The sample consisted of blood. All receptors derive from a woman aged 40 to 49 in good health.

Ten or more counts support this clonotype. V and J are TRBV20-1 and TRBJ2-5; D remains ambiguous. Germline loops: CDR1 DFQATT, CDR2 SNEGSKA (reference sequence). This CDR3 has 11 residues. Deletions cut 0 bases from V and 5 bases from J, with 4 bases between. Here the CDR3 DNA reads TGCAGTGCTAGAGAGGTGGAGACCCAGTACTTC. Amino acid sequence: CSAREVETQYF.

This clonotype was counted between two and nine times. The chain employs TRBV27 and TRBJ2-3; 11 positions match TRBD2. The V segment lost 5 bases and the J segment 2 bases; nucleotides outside the gene matches: 9. The CDR3 runs to 17 residues. Germline CDR1 MNHEY, CDR2 SMNVEV (reference sequence). Written as DNA, the CDR3 is TGTGCCAGCAGTCCACACCTAGCGGGGGGCTCCACAGATACGCAGTATTTT. Protein sequence: CASSPHLAGGSTDTQYF.